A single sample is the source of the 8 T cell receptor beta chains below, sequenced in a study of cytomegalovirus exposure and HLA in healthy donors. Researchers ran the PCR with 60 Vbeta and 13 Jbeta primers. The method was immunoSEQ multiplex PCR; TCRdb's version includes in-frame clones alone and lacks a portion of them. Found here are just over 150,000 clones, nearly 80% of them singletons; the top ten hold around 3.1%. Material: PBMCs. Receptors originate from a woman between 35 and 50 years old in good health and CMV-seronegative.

In DNA, the CDR3 is TGCGCCAGCAGCCAAGAGGTACCAGGGATGGATTCACCCCTCCACTTT. Its translation: CASSQEVPGMDSPLHF. The chain carries TRBV4-1 and TRBJ1-6; maybe TRBD1 (5 bases). The V end lost 0 bases, the J end lost 8 bases, and 14 bases lay between the germline ends. This CDR3 contains 16 residues. In germline, CDR1 is MGHRA, CDR2 YSYEKL.

The CDR3 sequence: CASRDPGQGSGELFF. The CDR3 DNA is TGTGCCAGCAGGGATCCGGGACAGGGGTCCGGGGAGCTGTTTTTT. The chain joins TRBV25-1 to TRBJ2-2; TRBD1 agrees at 10 bases. V was clipped by 6 bases and J by 6 bases; unmatched bases: 7. Germline CDR1 and CDR2: MGHDK and SYGVNS. The length of the CDR3 is 15 residues.

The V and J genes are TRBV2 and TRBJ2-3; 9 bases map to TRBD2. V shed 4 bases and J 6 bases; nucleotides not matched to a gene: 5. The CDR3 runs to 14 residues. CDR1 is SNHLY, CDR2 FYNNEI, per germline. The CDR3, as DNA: TGTGCCAGCAGTGGGGCGGGGGGGCAGGATACGCAGTATTTT. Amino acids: CASSGAGGQDTQYF.

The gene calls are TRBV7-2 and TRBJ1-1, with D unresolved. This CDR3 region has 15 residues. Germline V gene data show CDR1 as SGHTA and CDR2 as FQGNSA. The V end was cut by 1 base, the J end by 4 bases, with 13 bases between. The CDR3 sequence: CASSLVPGGITEAFF. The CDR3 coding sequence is TGTGCCAGCAGCTTAGTTCCGGGTGGAATCACTGAAGCTTTCTTT. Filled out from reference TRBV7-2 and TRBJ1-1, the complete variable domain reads GAGVSQSPSNKVTEKGKDVELRCDPISGHTALYWYRQSLGQGLEFLIYFQGNSAPDKSGLPSDRFSAERTGGSVSTLTIQRTQQEDSAVYLCASSLVPGGITEAFFGQGTRLTVV.

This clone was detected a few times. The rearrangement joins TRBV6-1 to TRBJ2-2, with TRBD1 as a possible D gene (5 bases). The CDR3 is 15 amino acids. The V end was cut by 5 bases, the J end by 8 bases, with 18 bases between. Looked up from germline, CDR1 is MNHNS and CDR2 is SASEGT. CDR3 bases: TGTGCCAGCAGTTCCATTAGACAGTCCCCAGGGGAGCTGTTTTTT. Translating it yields CASSSIRQSPGELFF.

CDR3 bases: TGCGCCAGCAGCCAAGTGCAGCGCCCGGACTATGGCTACACCTTC. It translates to CASSQVQRPDYGYTF. This chain joins TRBV4-1 and TRBJ1-2, with no clear D. Germline V gives CDR1 MGHRA, CDR2 YSYEKL. V was cut by 1 base and J by 3 bases, with 12 bases left in between. The CDR3 length is 15 residues.

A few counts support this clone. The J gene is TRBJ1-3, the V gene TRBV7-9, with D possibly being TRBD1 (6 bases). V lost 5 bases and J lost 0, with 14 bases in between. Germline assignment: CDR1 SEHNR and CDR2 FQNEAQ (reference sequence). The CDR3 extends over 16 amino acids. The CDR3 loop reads CASSPMTGNSGNTIYF. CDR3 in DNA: TGTGCCAGCAGCCCGATGACAGGCAACTCTGGAAACACCATATATTTT.

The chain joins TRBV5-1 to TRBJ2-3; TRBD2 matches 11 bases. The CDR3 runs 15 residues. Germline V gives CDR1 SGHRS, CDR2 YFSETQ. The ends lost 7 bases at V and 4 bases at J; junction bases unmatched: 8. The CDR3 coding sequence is TGCGCCAGCGATTCTAGCGGGGGGCGATCAGATACGCAGTATTTT. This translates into CASDSSGGRSDTQYF. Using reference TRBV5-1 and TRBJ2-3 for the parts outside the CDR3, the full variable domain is KAGVTQTPRYLIKTRGQQVTLSCSPISGHRSVSWYQQTPGQGLQFLFEYFSETQRNKGNFPGRFSGRQFSNSRSEMNVSTLELGDSALYLCASDSSGGRSDTQYFGPGTRLTVL.